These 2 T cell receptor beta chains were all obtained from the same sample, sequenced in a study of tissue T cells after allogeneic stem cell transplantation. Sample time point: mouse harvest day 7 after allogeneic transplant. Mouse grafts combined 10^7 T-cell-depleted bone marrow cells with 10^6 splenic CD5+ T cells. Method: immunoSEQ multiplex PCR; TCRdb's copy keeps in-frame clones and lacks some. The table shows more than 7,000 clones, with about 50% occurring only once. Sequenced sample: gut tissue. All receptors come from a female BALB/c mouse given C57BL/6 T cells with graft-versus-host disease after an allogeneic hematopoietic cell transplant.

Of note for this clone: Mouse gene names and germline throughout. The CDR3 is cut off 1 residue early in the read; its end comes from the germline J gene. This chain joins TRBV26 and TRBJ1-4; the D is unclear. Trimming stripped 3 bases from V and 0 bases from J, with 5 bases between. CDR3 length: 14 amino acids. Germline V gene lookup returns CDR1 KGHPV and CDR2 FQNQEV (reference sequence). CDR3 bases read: TGTGCCAGCAGTCTCAGTCTTTCCAACGAAAGATTATTT. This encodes CASSLSLSNERLF. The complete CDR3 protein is CASSLSLSNERLFF.

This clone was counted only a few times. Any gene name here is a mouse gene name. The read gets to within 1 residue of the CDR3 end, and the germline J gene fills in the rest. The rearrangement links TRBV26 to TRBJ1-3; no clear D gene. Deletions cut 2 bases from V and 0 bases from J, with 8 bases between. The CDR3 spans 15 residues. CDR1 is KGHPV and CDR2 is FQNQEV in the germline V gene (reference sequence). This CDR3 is CASSLETYSGNTLYF. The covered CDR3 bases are TGTGCCAGCAGTCTGGAGACGTATTCTGGAAATACGCTCTAT.